This T cell receptor beta chain emerged from a study of cytomegalovirus exposure and HLA in healthy donors. Broader study findings: Most CMV-associated TCR beta chains were later found to appear HLA-restricted.

Note on this clone: Its antigen is not known.

Per germline, CDR1 KGHSH and CDR2 LQKENI. The V and J ends lost 3 bases and 14 bases respectively, with 17 bases between them. This CDR3 spans 14 amino acids. PCR used 60 Vbeta primers and 13 Jbeta primers. Libraries were prepared by immunoSEQ multiplex PCR; TCRdb keeps only in-frame clonotypes and omits some of them. Among 120,000 to 150,000 clones, about 75% were seen once, and the ten largest hold roughly 0.7%. Specimen: PBMCs. The chain carries TRBV18 and TRBJ2-6, with D unresolved. The clonotype originates from a male donor in good health and CMV-seronegative. CDR3 nucleotide sequence: TGTGCCAGCTCACCGCTCCCGGATACTACCCTCCTGACTTTC. Translating gives CASSPLPDTTLLTF.